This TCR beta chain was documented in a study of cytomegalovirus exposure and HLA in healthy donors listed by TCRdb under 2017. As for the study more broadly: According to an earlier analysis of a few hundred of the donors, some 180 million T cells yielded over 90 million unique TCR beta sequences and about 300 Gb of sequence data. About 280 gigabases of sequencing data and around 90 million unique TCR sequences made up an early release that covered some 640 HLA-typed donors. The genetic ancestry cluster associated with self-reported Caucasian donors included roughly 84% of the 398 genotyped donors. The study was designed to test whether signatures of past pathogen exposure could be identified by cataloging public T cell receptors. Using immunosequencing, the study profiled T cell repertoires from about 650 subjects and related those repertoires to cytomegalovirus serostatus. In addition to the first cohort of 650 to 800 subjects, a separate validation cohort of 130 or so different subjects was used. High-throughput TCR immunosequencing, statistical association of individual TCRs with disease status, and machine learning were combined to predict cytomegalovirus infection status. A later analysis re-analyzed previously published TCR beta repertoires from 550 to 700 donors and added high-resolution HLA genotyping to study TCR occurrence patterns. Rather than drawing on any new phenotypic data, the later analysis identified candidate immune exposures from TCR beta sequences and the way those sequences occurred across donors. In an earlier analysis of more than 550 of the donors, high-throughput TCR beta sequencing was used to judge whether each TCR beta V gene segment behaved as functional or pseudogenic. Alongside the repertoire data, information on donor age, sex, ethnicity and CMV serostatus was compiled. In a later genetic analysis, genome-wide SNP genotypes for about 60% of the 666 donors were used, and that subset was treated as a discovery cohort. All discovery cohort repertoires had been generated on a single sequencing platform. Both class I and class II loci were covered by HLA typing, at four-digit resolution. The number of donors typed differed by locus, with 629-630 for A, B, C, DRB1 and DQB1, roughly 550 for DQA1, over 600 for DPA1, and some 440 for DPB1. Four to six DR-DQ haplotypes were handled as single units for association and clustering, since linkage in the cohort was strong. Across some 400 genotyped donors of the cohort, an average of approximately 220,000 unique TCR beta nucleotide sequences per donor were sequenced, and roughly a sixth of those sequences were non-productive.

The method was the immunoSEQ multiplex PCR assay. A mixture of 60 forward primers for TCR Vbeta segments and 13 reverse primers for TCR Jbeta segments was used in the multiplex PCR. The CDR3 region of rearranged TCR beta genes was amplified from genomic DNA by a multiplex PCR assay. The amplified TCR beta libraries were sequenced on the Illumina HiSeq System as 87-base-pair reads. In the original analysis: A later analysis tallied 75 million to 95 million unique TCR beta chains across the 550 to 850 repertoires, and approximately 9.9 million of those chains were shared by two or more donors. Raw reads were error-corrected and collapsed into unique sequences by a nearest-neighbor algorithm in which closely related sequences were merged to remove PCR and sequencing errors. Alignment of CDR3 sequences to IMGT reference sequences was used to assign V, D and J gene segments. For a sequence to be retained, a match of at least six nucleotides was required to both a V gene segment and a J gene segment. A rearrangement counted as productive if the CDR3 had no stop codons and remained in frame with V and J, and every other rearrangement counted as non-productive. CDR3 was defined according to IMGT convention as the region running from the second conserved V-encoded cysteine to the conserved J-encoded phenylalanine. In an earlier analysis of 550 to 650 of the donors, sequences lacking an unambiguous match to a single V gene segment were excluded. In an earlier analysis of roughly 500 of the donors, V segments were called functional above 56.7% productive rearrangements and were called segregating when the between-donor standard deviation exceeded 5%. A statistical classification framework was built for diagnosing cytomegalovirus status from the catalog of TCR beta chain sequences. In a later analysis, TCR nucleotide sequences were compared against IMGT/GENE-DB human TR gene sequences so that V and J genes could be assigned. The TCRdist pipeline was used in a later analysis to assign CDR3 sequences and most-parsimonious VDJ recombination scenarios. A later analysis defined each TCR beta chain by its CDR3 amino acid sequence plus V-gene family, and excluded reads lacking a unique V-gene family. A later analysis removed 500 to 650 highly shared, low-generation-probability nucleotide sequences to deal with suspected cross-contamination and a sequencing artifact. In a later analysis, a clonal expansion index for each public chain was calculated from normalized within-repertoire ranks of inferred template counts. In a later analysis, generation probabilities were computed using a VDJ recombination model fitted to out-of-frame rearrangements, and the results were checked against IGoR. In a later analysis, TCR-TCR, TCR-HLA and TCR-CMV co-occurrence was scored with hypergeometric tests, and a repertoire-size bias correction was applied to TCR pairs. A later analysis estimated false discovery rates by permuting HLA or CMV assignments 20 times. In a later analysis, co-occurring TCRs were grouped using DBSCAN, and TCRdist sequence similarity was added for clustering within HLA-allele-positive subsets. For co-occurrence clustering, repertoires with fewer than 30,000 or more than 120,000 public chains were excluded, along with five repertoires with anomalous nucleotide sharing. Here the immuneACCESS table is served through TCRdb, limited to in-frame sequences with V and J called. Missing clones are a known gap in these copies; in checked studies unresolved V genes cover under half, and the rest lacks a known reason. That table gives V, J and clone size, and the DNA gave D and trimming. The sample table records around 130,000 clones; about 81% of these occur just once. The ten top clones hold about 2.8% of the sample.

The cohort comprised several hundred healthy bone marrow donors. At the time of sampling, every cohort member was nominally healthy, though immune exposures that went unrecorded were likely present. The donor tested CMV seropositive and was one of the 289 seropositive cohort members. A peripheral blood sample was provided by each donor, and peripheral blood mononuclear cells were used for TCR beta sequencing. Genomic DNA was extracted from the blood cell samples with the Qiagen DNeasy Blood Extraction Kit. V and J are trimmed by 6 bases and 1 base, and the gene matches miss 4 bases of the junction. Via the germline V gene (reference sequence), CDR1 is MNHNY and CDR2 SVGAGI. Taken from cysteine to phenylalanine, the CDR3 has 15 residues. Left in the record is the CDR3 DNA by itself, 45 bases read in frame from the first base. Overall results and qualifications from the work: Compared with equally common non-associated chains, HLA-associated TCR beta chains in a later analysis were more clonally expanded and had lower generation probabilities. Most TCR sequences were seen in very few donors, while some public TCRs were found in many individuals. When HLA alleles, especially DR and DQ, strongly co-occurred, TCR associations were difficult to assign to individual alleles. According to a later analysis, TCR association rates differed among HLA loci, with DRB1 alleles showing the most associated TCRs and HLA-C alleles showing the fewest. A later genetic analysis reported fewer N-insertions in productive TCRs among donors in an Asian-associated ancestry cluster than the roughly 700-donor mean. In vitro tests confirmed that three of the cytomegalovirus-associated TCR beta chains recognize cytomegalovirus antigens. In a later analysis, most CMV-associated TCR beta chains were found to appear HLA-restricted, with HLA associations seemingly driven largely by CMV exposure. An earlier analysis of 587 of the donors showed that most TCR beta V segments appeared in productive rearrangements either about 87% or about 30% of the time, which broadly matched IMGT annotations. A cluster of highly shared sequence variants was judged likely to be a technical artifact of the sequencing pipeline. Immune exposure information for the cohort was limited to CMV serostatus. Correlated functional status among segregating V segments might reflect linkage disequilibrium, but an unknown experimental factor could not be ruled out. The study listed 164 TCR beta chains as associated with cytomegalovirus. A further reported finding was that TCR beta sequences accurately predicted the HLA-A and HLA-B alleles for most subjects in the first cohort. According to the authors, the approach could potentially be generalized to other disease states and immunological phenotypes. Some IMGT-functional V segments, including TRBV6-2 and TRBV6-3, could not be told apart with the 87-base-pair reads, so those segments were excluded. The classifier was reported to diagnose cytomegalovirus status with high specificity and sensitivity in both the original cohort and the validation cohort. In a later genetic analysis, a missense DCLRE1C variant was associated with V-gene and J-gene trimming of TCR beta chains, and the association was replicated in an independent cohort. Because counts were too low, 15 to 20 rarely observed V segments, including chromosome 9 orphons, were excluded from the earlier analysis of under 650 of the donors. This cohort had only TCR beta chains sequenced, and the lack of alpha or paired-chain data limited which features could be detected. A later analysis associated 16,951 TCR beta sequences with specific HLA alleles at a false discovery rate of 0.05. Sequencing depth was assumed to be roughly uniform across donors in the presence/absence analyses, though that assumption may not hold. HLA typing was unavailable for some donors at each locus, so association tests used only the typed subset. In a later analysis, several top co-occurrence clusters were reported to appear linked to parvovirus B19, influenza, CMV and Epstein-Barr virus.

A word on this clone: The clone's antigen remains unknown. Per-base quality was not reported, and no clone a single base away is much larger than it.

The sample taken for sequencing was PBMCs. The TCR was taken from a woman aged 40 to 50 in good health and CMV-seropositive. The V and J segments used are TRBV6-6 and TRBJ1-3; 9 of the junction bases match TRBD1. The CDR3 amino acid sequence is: CASSLGQGSGNTIYF. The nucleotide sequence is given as TGTGCCAGCAGCCTTGGACAGGGGTCTGGAAACACCATATATTTT.